What follows describes a single T cell receptor (beta chain). Its specificity is unknown. Germline V CDR1 and CDR2: SGDLS, YYNGEE. V lost 0 bases and J 6 bases, leaving 9 bases between the germline ends. This CDR3 spans 13 amino acids. One entry per CDR3 protein, called by TCRdb with MiXCR from the 5' RACE reads. This table holds hundreds of thousands of distinct CDR3 sequences, roughly an eighth found once. The data are from a study of T cells after yellow fever vaccination. Broader study findings: Only a small proportion of the clonotypes turned up in both the CD4 and the CD8 compartments, likely arising from convergent recombination.

The sequence derives from a man between 18 and 29 years old who received the YFV17D yellow fever vaccine. The sample in question was CD4+ T cells sorted from PBMCs, obtained 15 days after the yellow fever booster vaccination. The chain links TRBV9 to TRBJ1-2; D gene unclear. CDR3 sequence reads: CASSVGLADGYTF. Here the CDR3 DNA reads TGTGCCAGCAGCGTAGGTCTGGCGGATGGCTACACCTTC.